This is a list of T cell receptor beta chains from one sample in a study of shared clonotypes between healthy human individuals. Assay: immunoSEQ multiplex PCR; the TCRdb copy retains only in-frame clones and omits some. This table has roughly 660,000 clones, 90% appearing once. Sequenced material: memory CD8+ T cells from PBMCs. Receptor source: a man between 18 and 29 years old in good health. Some clones in this sample may be carry-over from other donors' samples. CDR3s include the opening cysteine and the closing phenylalanine or tryptophan. The D gene is left open where the match is weak. The size of a clone is reported for some rows only, either as once, few or many, or as a class for expanded clones.

d_call | j_call | v_call | clone_size | cdr3_aa | cdr3_nt
. | TRBJ1-2 | TRBV7-9 | . | CASSLDGGFYGYTF | TGTGCCAGCAGCTTAGACGGGGGGTTCTATGGCTACACCTTC
TRBD1 | TRBJ2-1 | TRBV7-6 | . | CASSLGTGGPSYNEQFF | TGTGCCAGCAGCCTAGGGACAGGGGGTCCCTCCTACAATGAGCAGTTCTTC
. | TRBJ2-5 | TRBV9 | . | CASSAPPGGTAETQYF | TGTGCCAGCAGCGCCCCACCTGGGGGGACGGCAGAGACCCAGTACTTC
. | TRBJ1-2 | TRBV7-9 | . | CASSLGARYGYTF | TGTGCCAGCAGCTTAGGTGCGAGATATGGCTACACCTTC
TRBD1 | TRBJ2-7 | TRBV7-2 | . | CASSTRQGRYEQYF | TGTGCCAGCAGCACTCGACAGGGCCGGTACGAGCAGTACTTC
. | TRBJ2-6 | TRBV6-1 | many | CASLQGANVLTF | TGTGCCAGCTTGCAGGGGGCCAACGTCCTGACTTTC
TRBD2 | TRBJ2-4 | TRBV9 | . | CASSGGLEREDSNIQYF | TGTGCCAGCAGCGGAGGTCTCGAGCGGGAGGACTCAAACATTCAGTACTTC
TRBD1 | TRBJ1-4 | TRBV2 | . | CASSAWGNQGAGEKLFF | TGTGCCAGTTCTGCGTGGGGGAACCAGGGGGCAGGTGAAAAACTGTTTTTT
. | TRBJ2-7 | TRBV27 | . | CASSLSSGDSLYEQYF | TGTGCCAGCAGTTTATCTTCGGGGGACAGCCTCTACGAGCAGTACTTC
TRBD1 | TRBJ1-2 | TRBV4-1 | . | CASSPLPGQGLYGYTF | TGCGCCAGCAGCCCCCTACCGGGACAGGGCCTCTATGGCTACACCTTC
TRBD1 | TRBJ2-7 | TRBV5-6 | . | CASSTGTEDYEQYF | TGTGCCAGCAGCACCGGGACAGAAGACTACGAGCAGTACTTC
. | TRBJ1-5 | TRBV27 | . | CASSLRGTYSNQPQHF | TGTGCCAGCAGCCTTCGGGGGACGTATAGCAATCAGCCCCAGCATTTT
TRBD1 | TRBJ2-2 | TRBV9 | . | CASSTTGDTGELFF | TGTGCCAGCAGCACCACAGGGGACACCGGGGAGCTGTTTTTT
. | TRBJ1-1 | TRBV4-1 | . | CASSQVATLRGTEAFF | TGCGCCAGCAGCCAAGTTGCCACCTTGCGGGGCACTGAAGCTTTCTTT
TRBD1 | TRBJ2-1 | TRBV4-2 | . | CASSHGRGFYNEQFF | TGTGCCAGCAGCCATGGCAGGGGGTTTTACAATGAGCAGTTCTTC
. | TRBJ1-1 | TRBV2 | . | CATVPLNTEAFF | TGTGCCACCGTTCCACTGAACACTGAAGCTTTCTTT
TRBD1 | TRBJ2-2 | TRBV27 | once | CASSHLRGLVDTGELFF | TGTGCCAGCAGTCACCTCAGGGGGCTGGTGGACACCGGGGAGCTGTTTTTT
. | TRBJ2-7 | TRBV7-9 | few | CASSLSERSYEQYF | TGTGCCAGCAGCTTATCGGAACGGAGCTACGAGCAGTACTTC
. | TRBJ2-7 | TRBV7-9 | once | CASSTERRGRDGYEQYF | TGTGCCAGCAGTACGGAACGAAGGGGGCGGGACGGGTACGAGCAGTACTTC
. | TRBJ2-7 | TRBV27 | . | CASSLSARSYEQYF | TGTGCCAGCAGTTTGTCGGCCCGCTCCTACGAGCAGTACTTC
TRBD2 | TRBJ2-3 | TRBV4-1 | . | CASSQIGLVTDTQYF | TGCGCCAGCAGCCAGATAGGACTAGTTACAGATACGCAGTATTTT
. | TRBJ1-1 | TRBV4-3 | once | CASSQDFANTEAFF | TGCGCCAGCAGCCAAGATTTCGCTAACACTGAAGCTTTCTTT
TRBD1 | TRBJ2-5 | TRBV6-5 | . | CASSPRDRGGETQYF | TGTGCCAGCAGTCCCAGGGACAGGGGGGGAGAGACCCAGTACTTC
TRBD1 | TRBJ2-7 | TRBV4-1 | . | CASSFGQGASYEQYF | TGCGCCAGCAGCTTCGGACAGGGGGCCTCCTACGAGCAGTACTTC
. | TRBJ2-6 | TRBV5-1 | . | CASRPGRQGGPSANVLTF | TGCGCCAGCAGGCCAGGGAGGCAGGGGGGCCCTTCCGCCAACGTCCTGACTTTC
. | TRBJ2-1 | TRBV4-3 | . | CASSQDMGGNEQFF | TGCGCCAGCAGCCAAGATATGGGTGGCAATGAGCAGTTCTTC
. | TRBJ2-7 | TRBV27 | . | CASSLSSTVYEQYF | TGTGCCAGCAGTTTAAGTTCGACAGTTTACGAGCAGTACTTC
. | TRBJ2-7 | TRBV29-1 | . | CSALQRRTYEQYF | TGCAGCGCCCTTCAGCGGAGGACTTACGAGCAGTACTTC
. | TRBJ2-6 | TRBV28 | once | CASSLTGYGANVLTF | TGTGCCAGCAGTTTGACAGGTTATGGGGCCAACGTCCTGACTTTC
. | TRBJ1-1 | TRBV7-9 | . | CASSKLNTEAFF | TGTGCCAGCAGCAAGCTGAACACTGAAGCTTTCTTT
TRBD1 | TRBJ2-7 | TRBV11-2 | . | CASSYGTDLSPEQYF | TGTGCCAGCAGCTACGGGACAGACCTTTCACCCGAGCAGTACTTC
. | TRBJ2-2 | TRBV5-1 | . | CASSLVANTGELFF | TGCGCCAGCAGCTTGGTGGCCAACACCGGGGAGCTGTTTTTT
. | TRBJ2-7 | TRBV10-1 | . | CASSGPSRYEQYF | TGCGCCAGCAGCGGACCGAGTCGGTACGAGCAGTACTTC
. | TRBJ2-1 | TRBV4-1 | . | CASSQDKSKGDEQFF | TGCGCCAGCAGCCAAGATAAGTCCAAGGGGGATGAGCAGTTCTTC
TRBD1 | TRBJ1-1 | TRBV28 | . | CASSLYRGLVTEAFF | TGTGCCAGCAGTTTATATAGGGGGCTGGTCACTGAAGCTTTCTTT
TRBD2 | TRBJ2-7 | TRBV28 | . | CVTERGTGSYGQYF | TGTGTCACGGAGCGGGGAACTGGATCCTACGGGCAGTACTTC
TRBD2 | TRBJ2-1 | TRBV11-2 | once | CASSLRAGLNEQFF | TGTGCCAGCAGCTTAAGAGCGGGATTGAATGAGCAGTTCTTC
TRBD2 | TRBJ2-7 | TRBV27 | . | CASSSPSSGGVEQYF | TGTGCCAGCAGTTCCCCCTCTAGCGGTGGGGTCGAGCAGTACTTC
. | TRBJ1-5 | TRBV5-8 | . | CASSLEPDNQPQHF | TGTGCCAGCAGCTTGGAGCCAGACAATCAGCCCCAGCATTTT
. | TRBJ1-2 | TRBV6-5 | . | CASSYSRVRGYTF | TGTGCCAGCAGTTACTCAAGGGTACGGGGCTACACCTTC
. | TRBJ2-7 | TRBV27 | . | CASSLSMNHREQYF | TGTGCCAGCAGTTTATCCATGAACCACAGAGAGCAGTACTTC
TRBD2 | TRBJ2-5 | TRBV11-2 | . | CASSLSTSGAGAQYF | TGTGCCAGCAGCTTATCAACTAGCGGTGCCGGGGCCCAGTACTTC
. | TRBJ2-2 | TRBV6-5 | . | CASSYSGGGTGELFF | TGTGCCAGCAGTTACTCAGGGGGAGGGACCGGGGAGCTGTTTTTT
. | TRBJ2-7 | TRBV2 | . | CAIDREGVRYEQYF | TGTGCCATCGACAGGGAGGGAGTTAGGTACGAGCAGTACTTC
. | TRBJ1-1 | TRBV5-7 | . | CASSSSWENTEAFF | TGTGCCAGCAGCTCCAGTTGGGAGAACACTGAAGCTTTCTTT